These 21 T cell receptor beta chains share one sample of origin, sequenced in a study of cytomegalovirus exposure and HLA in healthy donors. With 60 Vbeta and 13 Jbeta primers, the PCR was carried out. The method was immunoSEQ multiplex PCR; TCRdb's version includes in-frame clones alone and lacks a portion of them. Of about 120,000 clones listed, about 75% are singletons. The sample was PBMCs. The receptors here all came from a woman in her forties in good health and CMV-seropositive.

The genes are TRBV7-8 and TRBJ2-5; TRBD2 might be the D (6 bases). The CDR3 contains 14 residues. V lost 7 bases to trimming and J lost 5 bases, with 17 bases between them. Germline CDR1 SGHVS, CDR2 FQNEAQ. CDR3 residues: CASNLLGTSETQYF. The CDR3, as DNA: TGTGCCAGCAATCTCCTCGGGACTTCGGAGACCCAGTACTTC. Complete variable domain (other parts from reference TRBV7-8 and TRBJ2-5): GAGVSQSPRYKVAKRGQDVALRCDPISGHVSLFWYQQALGQGPEFLTYFQNEAQLDKSGLPSDRFFAERPEGSVSTLKIQRTQQEDSAVYLCASNLLGTSETQYFGPGTRLLVL.

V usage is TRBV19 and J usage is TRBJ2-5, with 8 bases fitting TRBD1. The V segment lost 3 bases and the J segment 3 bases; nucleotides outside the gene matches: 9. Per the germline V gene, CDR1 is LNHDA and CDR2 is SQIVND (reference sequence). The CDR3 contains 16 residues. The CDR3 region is CASSIPVVQGEETQYF. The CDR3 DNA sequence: TGTGCCAGTAGTATCCCCGTGGTACAGGGGGAAGAGACCCAGTACTTC. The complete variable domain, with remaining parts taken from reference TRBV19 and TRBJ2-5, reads DGGITQSPKYLFRKEGQNVTLSCEQNLNHDAMYWYRQDPGQGLRLIYYSQIVNDFQKGDIAEGYSVSREKKESFPLTVTSAQKNPTAFYLCASSIPVVQGEETQYFGPGTRLLVL.

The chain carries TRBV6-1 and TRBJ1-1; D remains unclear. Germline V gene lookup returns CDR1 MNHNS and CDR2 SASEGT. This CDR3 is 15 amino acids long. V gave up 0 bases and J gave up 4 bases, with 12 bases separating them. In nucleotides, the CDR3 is TGTGCCAGCAGTGAAGCCCCGGGGTTATTCACTGAAGCTTTCTTT. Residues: CASSEAPGLFTEAFF.

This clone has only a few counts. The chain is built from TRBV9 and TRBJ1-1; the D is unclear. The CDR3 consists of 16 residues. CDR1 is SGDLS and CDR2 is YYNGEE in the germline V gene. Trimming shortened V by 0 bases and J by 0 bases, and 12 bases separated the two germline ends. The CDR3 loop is CASSVATGLMNTEAFF. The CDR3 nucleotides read TGTGCCAGCAGCGTAGCGACGGGTTTAATGAACACTGAAGCTTTCTTT.

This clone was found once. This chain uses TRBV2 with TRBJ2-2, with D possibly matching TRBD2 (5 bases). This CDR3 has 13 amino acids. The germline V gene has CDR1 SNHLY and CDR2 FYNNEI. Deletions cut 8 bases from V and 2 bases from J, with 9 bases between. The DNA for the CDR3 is TGTGCCAGCGAGCTAGCCAACACCGGGGAGCTGTTTTTT. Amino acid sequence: CASELANTGELFF.

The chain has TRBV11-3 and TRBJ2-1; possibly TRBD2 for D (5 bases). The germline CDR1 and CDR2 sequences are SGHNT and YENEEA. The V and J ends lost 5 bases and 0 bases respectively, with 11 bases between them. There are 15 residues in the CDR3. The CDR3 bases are TGTGCCAGCAGCCCACCGGGGAGCTCCTACAATGAGCAGTTCTTC. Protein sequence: CASSPPGSSYNEQFF.

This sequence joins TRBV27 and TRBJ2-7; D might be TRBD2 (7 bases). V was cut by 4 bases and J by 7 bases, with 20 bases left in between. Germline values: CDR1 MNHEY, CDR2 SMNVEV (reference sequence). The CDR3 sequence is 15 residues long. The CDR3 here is CASSSMTGLGGEQYF. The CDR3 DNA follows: TGTGCCAGCAGTTCAATGACAGGCCTGGGGGGGGAGCAGTACTTC.

CDR3 nucleotide sequence: TGTGCCAGCAGCTTAGTTACAGGAATCACAGATACGCAGTATTTT. It yields the protein CASSLVTGITDTQYF. The chain links TRBV7-9 to TRBJ2-3; possible D gene TRBD1, 5 bases. The CDR3 runs to 15 residues. CDR1 is SEHNR and CDR2 is FQNEAQ in the germline V gene (reference sequence). Trimming shortened V by 1 base and J by 2 bases, and 10 bases separated the two germline ends. Complete variable domain (other parts from reference TRBV7-9 and TRBJ2-3): DTGVSQNPRHKITKRGQNVTFRCDPISEHNRLYWYRQTLGQGPEFLTYFQNEAQLEKSRLLSDRFSAERPKGSFSTLEIQRTEQGDSAMYLCASSLVTGITDTQYFGPGTRLTVL.

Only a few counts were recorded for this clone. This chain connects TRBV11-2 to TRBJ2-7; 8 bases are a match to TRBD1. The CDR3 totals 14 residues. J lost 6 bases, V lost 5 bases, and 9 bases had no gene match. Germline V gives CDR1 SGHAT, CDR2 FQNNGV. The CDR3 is CASSIDRGTSEQYF. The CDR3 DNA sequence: TGTGCCAGCAGCATTGACAGGGGTACATCCGAGCAGTACTTC.

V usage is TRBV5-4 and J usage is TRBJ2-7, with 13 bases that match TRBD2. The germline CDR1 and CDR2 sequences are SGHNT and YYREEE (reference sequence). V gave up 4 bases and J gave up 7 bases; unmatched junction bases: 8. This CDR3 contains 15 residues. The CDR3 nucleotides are TGTGCCAGCAGCGAAACTAGCGGGAGGGCCGAAGAGCAGTACTTC. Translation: CASSETSGRAEEQYF.

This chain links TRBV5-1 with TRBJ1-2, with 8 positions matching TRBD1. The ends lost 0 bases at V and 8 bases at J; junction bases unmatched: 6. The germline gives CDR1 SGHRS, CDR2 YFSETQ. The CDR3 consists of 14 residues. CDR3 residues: CASSLAGQGSGYTF. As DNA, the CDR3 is TGCGCCAGCAGCTTGGCCGGACAGGGCAGCGGCTACACCTTC.

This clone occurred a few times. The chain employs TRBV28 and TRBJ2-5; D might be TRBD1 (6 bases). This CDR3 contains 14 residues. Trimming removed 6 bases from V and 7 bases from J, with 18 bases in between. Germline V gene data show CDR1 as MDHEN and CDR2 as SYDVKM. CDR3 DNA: TGTGCCAGCAGCCCGGCCCACAGGGTTGGGACCCAGTACTTC. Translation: CASSPAHRVGTQYF.

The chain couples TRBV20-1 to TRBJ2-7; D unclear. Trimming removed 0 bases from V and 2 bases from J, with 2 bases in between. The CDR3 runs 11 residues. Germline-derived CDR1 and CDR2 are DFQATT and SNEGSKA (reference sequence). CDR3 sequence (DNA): TGCAGTGCTAGAGATACCTACGAGCAGTACTTC. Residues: CSARDTYEQYF.

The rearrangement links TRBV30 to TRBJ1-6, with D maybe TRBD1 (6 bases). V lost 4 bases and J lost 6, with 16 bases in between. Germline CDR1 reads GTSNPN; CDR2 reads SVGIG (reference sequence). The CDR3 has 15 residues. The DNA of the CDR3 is TGTGCCTGGACCCGGACAGTCGACTTTAATTCACCCCTCCACTTT. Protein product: CAWTRTVDFNSPLHF. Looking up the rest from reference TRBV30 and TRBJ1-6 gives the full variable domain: SQTIHQWPATLVQPVGSPLSLECTVEGTSNPNLYWYRQAAGRGLQLLFYSVGIGQISSEVPQNLSASRPQDRQFILSSKKLLLSDSGFYLCAWTRTVDFNSPLHFGNGTRLTVT.

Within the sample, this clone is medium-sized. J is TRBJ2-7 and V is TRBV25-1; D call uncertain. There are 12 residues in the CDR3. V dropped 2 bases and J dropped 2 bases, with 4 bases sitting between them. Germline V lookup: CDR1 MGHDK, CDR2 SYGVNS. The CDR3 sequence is CASSEGPYEQYF. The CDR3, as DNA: TGTGCCAGCAGTGAAGGCCCCTACGAGCAGTACTTC.

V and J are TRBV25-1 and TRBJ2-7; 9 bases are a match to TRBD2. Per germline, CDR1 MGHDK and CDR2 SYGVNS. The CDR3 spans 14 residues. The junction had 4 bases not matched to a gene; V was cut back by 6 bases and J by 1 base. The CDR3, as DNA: TGTGCCAGCAGGGTAGCGGGGGCATCCTACGAGCAGTACTTC. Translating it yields CASRVAGASYEQYF.

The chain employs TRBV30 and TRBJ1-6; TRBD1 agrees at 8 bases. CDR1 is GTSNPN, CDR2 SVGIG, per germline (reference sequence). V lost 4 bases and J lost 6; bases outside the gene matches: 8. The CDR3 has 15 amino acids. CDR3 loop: CAWTQGAPGNSPLHF. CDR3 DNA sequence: TGTGCCTGGACCCAGGGGGCGCCCGGTAATTCACCCCTCCACTTT.

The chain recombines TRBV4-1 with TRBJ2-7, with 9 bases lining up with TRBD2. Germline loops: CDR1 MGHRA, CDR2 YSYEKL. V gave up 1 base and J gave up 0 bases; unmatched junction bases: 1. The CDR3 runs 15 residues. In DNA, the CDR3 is TGCGCCAGCAGCCAAGGACTAGCGGTCTCCTACGAGCAGTACTTC. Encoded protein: CASSQGLAVSYEQYF.

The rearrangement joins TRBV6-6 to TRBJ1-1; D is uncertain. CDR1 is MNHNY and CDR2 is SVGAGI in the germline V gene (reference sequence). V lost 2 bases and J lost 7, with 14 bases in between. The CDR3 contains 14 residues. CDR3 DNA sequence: TGTGCCAGCAGTTACACCACTGAAGGAGGTGAAGCTTTCTTT. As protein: CASSYTTEGGEAFF.

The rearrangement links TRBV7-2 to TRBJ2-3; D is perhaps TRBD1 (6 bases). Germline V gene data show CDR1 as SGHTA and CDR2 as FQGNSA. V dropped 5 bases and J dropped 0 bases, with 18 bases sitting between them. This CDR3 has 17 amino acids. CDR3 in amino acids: CASSTDSPGTSTDTQYF. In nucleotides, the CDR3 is TGTGCCAGCAGCACGGACAGCCCGGGAACTAGCACAGATACGCAGTATTTT.

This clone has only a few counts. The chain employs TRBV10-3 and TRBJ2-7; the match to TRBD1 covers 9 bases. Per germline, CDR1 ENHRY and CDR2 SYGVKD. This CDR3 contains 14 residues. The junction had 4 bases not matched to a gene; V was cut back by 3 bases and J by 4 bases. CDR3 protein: CAISDRTGAYEQYF. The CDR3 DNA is TGTGCCATCAGTGACAGGACAGGGGCGTACGAGCAGTACTTC.